This T cell receptor beta chain was recovered during a study of T cells after yellow fever vaccination. Study results and caveats: Post-booster repertoires contained most primary-vaccination clones again (96% CD4, 85% to 90% CD8). Within FACS-sorted repertoires, abundant clonotypes contaminating from the bulk population could be present. Weaker, the secondary response had a peak occurring faster, on day 5 versus 15.

TCR cDNA, made by 5'RACE template switching, carried an added universal primer site and UMIs. From the 5' RACE reads, TCRdb called clonotypes with MiXCR, one entry per CDR3 protein. The sample has around 400,000 distinct CDR3 sequences, roughly 11% seen once. The V gene lost 7 bases and the J gene lost 7 bases, with 14 bases spanning the gap. This CDR3 spans 13 amino acids. Germline V gene lookup returns CDR1 MNHEY and CDR2 SVGEGT. Note on this clonotype: Antigen specificity is unknown.

This TCR was sampled from a man aged 18 to 35 who received the YFV17D yellow fever vaccine. This sequence joins TRBV6-2 or TRBV6-3 and TRBJ2-1; D gene uncertain. The specimen comprised PBMCs, sampled on the day of the first yellow fever vaccination. The CDR3 here is CASTPWGGNEQFF. DNA for the CDR3: TGTGCCAGCACCCCCTGGGGTGGGAATGAGCAGTTCTTC.